These 25 T cell receptor beta chains were all obtained from the same sample, sequenced in a study of blood T cell repertoires in COVID-19. Sequencing was performed with immunoSEQ multiplex PCR; in TCRdb, only in-frame clones are kept and a portion is missing. Of about 200,000 clones in the sample, less than 90% were seen once. Source material: peripheral blood. Every receptor here comes from a man aged 40-55 years with active or convalescent COVID-19.

This clone was counted only a few times. The chain employs TRBV5-1 and TRBJ1-1; TRBD1 matches 7 bases. Trimming removed 5 bases from V and 3 bases from J; junction bases left unmatched: 13. This CDR3 has 16 residues. CDR1 and CDR2 (germline): SGHRS, YFSETQ. CDR3 DNA sequence: TGCGCCAGCAGGGTGGGCAGGGGGGAGGCGGACACTGAAGCTTTCTTT. Amino acids: CASRVGRGEADTEAFF. Full variable domain (missing parts from reference TRBV5-1 and TRBJ1-1): KAGVTQTPRYLIKTRGQQVTLSCSPISGHRSVSWYQQTPGQGLQFLFEYFSETQRNKGNFPGRFSGRQFSNSRSEMNVSTLELGDSALYLCASRVGRGEADTEAFFGQGTRLTVV.

The chain uses TRBV11-2 and TRBJ2-7, with D possibly being TRBD1 (5 bases). Germline assignment: CDR1 SGHAT and CDR2 FQNNGV. The CDR3 covers 15 residues. V shed 4 bases and J shed 4 bases, with 17 bases lying between them. The CDR3 DNA is TGTGCCAGCAGCTCCGAGGCACACCCAGGGTACGAGCAGTACTTC. Translating it yields CASSSEAHPGYEQYF.

This clone appeared a single time. The V and J genes are TRBV11-3 and TRBJ2-1, with 10 bases fitting TRBD2. The J segment lost 6 bases and the V segment lost 0 bases, leaving 5 bases of the junction unmatched. This CDR3 comprises 16 residues. The germline CDR1 and CDR2 sequences are SGHNT and YENEEA. The CDR3, as DNA: TGTGCCAGCAGCTTAGATGGAAGCGGGAGGGGCAATGAGCAGTTCTTC. This translates into CASSLDGSGRGNEQFF. The full variable domain, completed using reference TRBV11-3 and TRBJ2-1, is EAGVVQSPRYKIIEKKQPVAFWCNPISGHNTLYWYLQNLGQGPELLIRYENEEAVDDSQLPKDRFSAERLKGVDSTLKIQPAELGDSAVYLCASSLDGSGRGNEQFFGPGTRLTVL.

This clone was detected once. The genes are TRBV13 and TRBJ1-5, with unresolved D. CDR1 is PRHDT and CDR2 is FYEKMQ in the germline V gene (reference sequence). V lost 5 bases, J lost 2 bases, and 7 bases lay in between. The CDR3 loop spans 13 amino acids. In DNA form, the CDR3 reads TGTGCCAGCAGCAAGAGGGGCAATCAGCCCCAGCATTTT. Its translation is CASSKRGNQPQHF.

J is TRBJ2-3 and V is TRBV5-6, with D perhaps TRBD1 (5 bases). CDR3 length: 16 amino acids. V was pared by 4 bases and J by 0 bases, with 15 bases between. Germline V gene data show CDR1 as SGHDT and CDR2 as YYEEEE. The CDR3 reads CASSLGAQHSTDTQYF. DNA for the CDR3: TGTGCCAGCAGCCTTGGGGCACAGCATAGCACAGATACGCAGTATTTT.

The chain combines TRBV2 with TRBJ2-5, with 10 positions matching TRBD1. This CDR3 is 19 amino acids long. The V gene's germline CDR1 is SNHLY and CDR2 FYNNEI. Trimming took 0 bases from V and 1 from J; bases not matched to a gene: 11. CDR3 residues: CASSEAQTSRQGAQETQYF. The CDR3 coding sequence is TGTGCCAGCAGTGAAGCGCAGACTTCAAGACAGGGGGCCCAAGAGACCCAGTACTTC. The complete variable domain, with remaining parts taken from reference TRBV2 and TRBJ2-5, reads EPEVTQTPSHQVTQMGQEVILRCVPISNHLYFYWYRQILGQKVEFLVSFYNNEISEKSEIFDDQFSVERPDGSNFTLKIRSTKLEDSAMYFCASSEAQTSRQGAQETQYFGPGTRLLVL.

The gene calls are TRBV2 and TRBJ2-7; perhaps TRBD1 as D (5 bases). This CDR3 comprises 14 residues. Germline CDR1 is SNHLY and CDR2 is FYNNEI. V dropped 2 bases and J dropped 3 bases, with 11 bases sitting between them. This chain's CDR3 is CASSEQGIYYEQYF. CDR3 sequence (DNA): TGTGCCAGCAGTGAACAGGGTATTTACTACGAGCAGTACTTC.

This chain's CDR3 is CASRALGAGANVLTF. The CDR3 DNA reads TGTGCCAGCAGGGCCCTCGGGGCTGGGGCCAACGTCCTGACTTTC. The chain recombines TRBV6-5 with TRBJ2-6, with D perhaps matching TRBD2 (5 bases). With 6 bases removed from V and 2 bases from J, the gap between germline ends came to 11 bases. The CDR3 loop spans 15 amino acids. CDR1 and CDR2 from the germline V gene are MNHEY and SVGAGI.

The chain is built from TRBV5-1 and TRBJ2-1; D is uncertain. CDR1 and CDR2 (germline): SGHRS, YFSETQ. The V gene lost 5 bases and the J gene lost 8 bases, with 8 bases spanning the gap. The CDR3 loop spans 11 amino acids. The CDR3 is CASRGADEQFF. The CDR3, as DNA: TGCGCCAGCAGGGGCGCCGATGAGCAGTTCTTC.

The V gene is TRBV5-1, the J gene TRBJ1-1; TRBD1 might be the D (5 bases). Trimming took off 2 bases at V and 5 bases at J, with 16 bases between the two ends. Germline CDR1 and CDR2: SGHRS and YFSETQ. The CDR3 runs to 15 residues. Written as DNA, the CDR3 is TGCGCCAGCAGCTTCAGGCAGGGAGGATGGACTGAAGCTTTCTTT. This translates into CASSFRQGGWTEAFF.

This chain joins TRBV5-4 and TRBJ2-7; D remains ambiguous. V gave up 0 bases and J gave up 2 bases, with 6 bases separating them. This CDR3 is built from 13 residues. The germline V gene encodes CDR1 SGHNT and CDR2 YYREEE (reference sequence). CDR3 sequence: CASSLGGPYEQYF. The CDR3, as DNA: TGTGCCAGCAGCTTGGGCGGCCCCTACGAGCAGTACTTC.

This clone occurred a few times. This rearrangement joins TRBV18 to TRBJ1-1, with D maybe TRBD1 (5 bases). Germline CDR1 KGHSH, CDR2 LQKENI. V was pared by 3 bases and J by 3 bases, with 23 bases between. The length of the CDR3 is 18 residues. CDR3 nucleotides: TGTGCCAGCTCACCCCCTAACGCCAGGGCAGGATCGGACACTGAAGCTTTCTTT. Protein: CASSPPNARAGSDTEAFF.

The chain combines TRBV30 with TRBJ1-3; the D is unclear. The germline V and J ends were trimmed by 2 bases and 0 bases, with 5 bases remaining between them. CDR1 is GTSNPN, CDR2 SVGIG, per germline (reference sequence). The CDR3 runs 13 residues. CDR3 sequence reads: CAWSPVSGNTIYF. The CDR3 coding sequence is TGTGCCTGGAGTCCCGTCTCTGGAAACACCATATATTTT.

The J gene is TRBJ2-1, the V gene TRBV7-8; no definite D call. The CDR3 extends over 15 amino acids. Germline assignment: CDR1 SGHVS and CDR2 FQNEAQ. V lost 1 base and J lost 2, with 9 bases in between. The CDR3 loop is CASSLEATTYNEQFF. The CDR3 coding sequence is TGTGCCAGCAGCTTAGAAGCGACCACCTACAATGAGCAGTTCTTC.

This clone has only one observation. The chain joins TRBV11-2 to TRBJ2-7; D is unresolved. V lost 1 base to trimming and J lost 2 bases, with 6 bases between them. This CDR3 has 13 amino acids. Per germline, CDR1 SGHAT and CDR2 FQNNGV. In DNA form, the CDR3 reads TGTGCCAGCAGCTTAGGCGAGGCCTACGAGCAGTACTTC. Its translation is CASSLGEAYEQYF.

The rearrangement joins TRBV7-2 to TRBJ1-6; possible D gene TRBD1, 6 bases. CDR1 and CDR2 (germline): SGHTA, FQGNSA. With 2 bases removed from V and 1 base from J, the gap between germline ends came to 18 bases. The CDR3 is 19 amino acids. CDR3 protein: CASSLYSRRQASYNSPLHF. CDR3 sequence (DNA): TGTGCCAGCAGCTTATATTCCAGACGACAGGCGTCCTATAATTCACCCCTCCACTTT. Full variable domain (missing parts from reference TRBV7-2 and TRBJ1-6): GAGVSQSPSNKVTEKGKDVELRCDPISGHTALYWYRQSLGQGLEFLIYFQGNSAPDKSGLPSDRFSAERTGGSVSTLTIQRTQQEDSAVYLCASSLYSRRQASYNSPLHFGNGTRLTVT.

The J gene is TRBJ1-6, the V gene TRBV19; D may be TRBD1 (5 bases). CDR1 and CDR2 from the germline V gene are LNHDA and SQIVND (reference sequence). Trimming took off 3 bases at V and 8 bases at J, with 17 bases between the two ends. This CDR3 contains 16 residues. The CDR3, as DNA: TGTGCCAGTAGTATCGATTTAAGACAGTCGTATTCACCCCTCCACTTT. It encodes CASSIDLRQSYSPLHF.

The rearrangement links TRBV5-6 to TRBJ2-3; 8 bases are a match to TRBD2. The J segment lost 4 bases and the V segment lost 4 bases, leaving 5 bases of the junction unmatched. Per germline, CDR1 SGHDT and CDR2 YYEEEE. The CDR3 totals 14 residues. CDR3 region: CASSIGLAPDTQYF. The CDR3 nucleotides are TGTGCCAGCAGCATCGGACTAGCTCCAGATACGCAGTATTTT.

This clone was observed a few times. The chain has TRBV5-4 and TRBJ1-1; tentatively, D is TRBD1 (6 bases). The germline gives CDR1 SGHNT, CDR2 YYREEE (reference sequence). The CDR3 extends over 12 amino acids. Trimming took 3 bases from V and 5 from J, leaving 8 bases between them. CDR3 sequence: CASSSQGTEAFF. In nucleotides, the CDR3 is TGTGCCAGCAGCTCCCAGGGGACTGAAGCTTTCTTT.

The chain carries TRBV3-1 (or the pseudogene TRBV3-2) and TRBJ2-1, with D perhaps TRBD2 (5 bases). CDR3 length: 15 amino acids. Trimming pared 3 bases from V and 2 bases from J, leaving 11 bases between. Per the germline V gene, CDR1 is LGHDT and CDR2 is YNNKEL (reference sequence). The CDR3 loop is CASSQSLAAYNEQFF. CDR3 in DNA: TGTGCCAGCAGCCAGTCCCTAGCAGCCTACAATGAGCAGTTCTTC.

This chain joins TRBV20-1 and TRBJ2-1; tentative D call: TRBD2 (5 bases). The germline V and J ends were trimmed by 3 bases and 9 bases, with 15 bases remaining between them. There are 13 residues in the CDR3. Germline V gene data show CDR1 as DFQATT and CDR2 as SNEGSKA (reference sequence). CDR3 in DNA: TGCAGTGCTAGTTTTCGAGGGCCCGGTGAGCAGTTCTTC. The encoded protein is CSASFRGPGEQFF.

V gene TRBV6-5 combines with J gene TRBJ1-2, with a tentative D call TRBD1 (5 bases). Germline V lookup: CDR1 MNHEY, CDR2 SVGAGI. V lost 0 bases, J lost 3 bases, and 11 bases lay in between. The CDR3 consists of 15 residues. CDR3 region: CASSYSGGVDYGYTF. The CDR3 DNA reads TGTGCCAGCAGTTACTCAGGAGGGGTGGACTATGGCTACACCTTC.

The chain joins TRBV10-3 to TRBJ1-2; 9 positions match TRBD1. The CDR3 is 13 residues long. The germline V gene has CDR1 ENHRY and CDR2 SYGVKD. J lost 8 bases, V lost 5 bases, and 6 bases had no gene match. In DNA, the CDR3 is TGTGCCATCAGTCCGGGACAGGGTACCGGCTACACCTTC. It is translated as CAISPGQGTGYTF.

The count of this clone is one. V gene TRBV27 combines with J gene TRBJ1-5; 7 bases are a match to TRBD1. Trimming removed 2 bases from V and 7 bases from J; junction bases left unmatched: 2. This CDR3 region has 13 residues. CDR1 MNHEY and CDR2 SMNVEV come from the germline V gene (reference sequence). CDR3 sequence reads: CASSLGGGQPQHF. CDR3 nucleotide sequence: TGTGCCAGCAGTTTAGGAGGGGGCCAGCCCCAGCATTTT.

The V and J genes are TRBV27 and TRBJ1-1, with 8 bases that match TRBD1. With 4 bases clipped from V and 5 bases from J, the junction kept 9 bases outside the gene matches. This CDR3 is built from 15 residues. Germline V gene data show CDR1 as MNHEY and CDR2 as SMNVEV (reference sequence). DNA for the CDR3: TGTGCCAGCAGTTCCTCTCAGGGGGCATTAACTGAAGCTTTCTTT. Encoded protein: CASSSSQGALTEAFF.